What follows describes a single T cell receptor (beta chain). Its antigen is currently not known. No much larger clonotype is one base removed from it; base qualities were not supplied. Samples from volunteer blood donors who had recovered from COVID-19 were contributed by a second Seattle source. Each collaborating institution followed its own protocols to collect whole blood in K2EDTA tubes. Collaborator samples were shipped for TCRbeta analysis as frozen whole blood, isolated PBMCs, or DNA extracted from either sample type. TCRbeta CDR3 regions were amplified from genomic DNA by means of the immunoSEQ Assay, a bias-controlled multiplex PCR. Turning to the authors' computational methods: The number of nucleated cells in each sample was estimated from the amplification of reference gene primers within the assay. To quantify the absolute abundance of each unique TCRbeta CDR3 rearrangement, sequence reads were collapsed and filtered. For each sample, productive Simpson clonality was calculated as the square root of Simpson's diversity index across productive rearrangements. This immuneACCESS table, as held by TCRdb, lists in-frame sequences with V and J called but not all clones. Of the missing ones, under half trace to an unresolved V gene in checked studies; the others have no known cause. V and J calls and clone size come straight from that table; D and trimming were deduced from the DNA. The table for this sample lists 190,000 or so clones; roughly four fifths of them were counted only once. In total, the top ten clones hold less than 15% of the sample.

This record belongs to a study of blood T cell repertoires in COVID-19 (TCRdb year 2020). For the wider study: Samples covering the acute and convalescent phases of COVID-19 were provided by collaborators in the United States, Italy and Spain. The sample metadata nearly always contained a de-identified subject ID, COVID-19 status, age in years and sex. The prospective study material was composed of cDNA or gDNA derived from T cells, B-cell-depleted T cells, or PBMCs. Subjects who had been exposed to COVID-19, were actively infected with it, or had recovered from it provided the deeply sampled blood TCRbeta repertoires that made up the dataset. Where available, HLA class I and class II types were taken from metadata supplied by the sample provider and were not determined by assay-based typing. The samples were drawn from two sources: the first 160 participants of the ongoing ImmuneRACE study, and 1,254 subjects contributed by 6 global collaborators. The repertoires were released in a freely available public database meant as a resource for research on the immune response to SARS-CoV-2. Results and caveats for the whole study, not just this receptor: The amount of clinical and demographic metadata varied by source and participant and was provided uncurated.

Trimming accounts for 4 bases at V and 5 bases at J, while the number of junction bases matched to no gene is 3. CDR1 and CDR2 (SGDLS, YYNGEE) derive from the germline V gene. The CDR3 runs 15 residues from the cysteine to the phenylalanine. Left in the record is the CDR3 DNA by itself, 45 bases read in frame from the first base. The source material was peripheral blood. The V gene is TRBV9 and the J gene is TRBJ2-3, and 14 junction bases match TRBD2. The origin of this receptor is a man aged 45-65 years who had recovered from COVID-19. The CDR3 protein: CASSHGLAGGDTQYF. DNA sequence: TGTGCCAGCAGCCACGGACTAGCGGGAGGAGATACGCAGTATTTT.